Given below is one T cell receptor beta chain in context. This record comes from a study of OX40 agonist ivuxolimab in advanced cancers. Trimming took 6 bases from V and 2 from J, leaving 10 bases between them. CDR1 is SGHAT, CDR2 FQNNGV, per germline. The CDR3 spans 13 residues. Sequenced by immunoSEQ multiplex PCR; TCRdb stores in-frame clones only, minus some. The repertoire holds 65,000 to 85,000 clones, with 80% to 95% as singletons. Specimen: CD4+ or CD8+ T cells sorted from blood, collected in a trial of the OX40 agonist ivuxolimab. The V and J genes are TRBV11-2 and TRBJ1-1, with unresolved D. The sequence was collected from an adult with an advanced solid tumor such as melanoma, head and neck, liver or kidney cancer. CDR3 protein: CASSYPPNTEAFF. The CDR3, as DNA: TGTGCCAGCAGTTACCCACCCAACACTGAAGCTTTCTTT.